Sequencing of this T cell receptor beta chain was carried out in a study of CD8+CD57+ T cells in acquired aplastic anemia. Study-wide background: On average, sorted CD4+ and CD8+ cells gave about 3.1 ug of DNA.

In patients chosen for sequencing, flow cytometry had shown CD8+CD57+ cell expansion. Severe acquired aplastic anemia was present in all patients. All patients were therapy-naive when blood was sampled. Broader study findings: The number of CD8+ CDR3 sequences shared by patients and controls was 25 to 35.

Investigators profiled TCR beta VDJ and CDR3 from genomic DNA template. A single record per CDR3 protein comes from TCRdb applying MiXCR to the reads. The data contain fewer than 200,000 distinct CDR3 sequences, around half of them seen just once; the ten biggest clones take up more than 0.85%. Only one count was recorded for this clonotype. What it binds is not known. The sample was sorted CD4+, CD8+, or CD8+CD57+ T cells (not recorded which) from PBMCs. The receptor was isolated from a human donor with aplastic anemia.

CDR3 in amino acids: CSARGVRSTDTQYF. The CDR3 region has the DNA TGCAGTGCTAGAGGAGTAAGATCCACAGATACGCAGTATTTT. The chain couples TRBV20-1 to TRBJ2-3; D is uncertain. V was clipped by 1 base and J by 2 bases, with 10 bases between them. Germline V CDR1 and CDR2: DFQATT, SNEGSKA (reference sequence). CDR3 length: 14 residues.